This is a list of T cell receptor beta chains from one sample in a study of blood T cells in healthy people across ages. MiXCR, applied by TCRdb to the 5' RACE reads, yields one record per CDR3 protein. The repertoire holds roughly 1.5 million distinct CDR3 sequences, with 35% to 45% as singletons. Sequencing was carried out using blood. These receptors all stem from a woman aged 18-30 years in good health. Each CDR3 is given with its conserved first and last residue. The D gene is left open where the match is weak. Rows give clone size only sometimes, using once, few, many, or a class for an expanded clone.

J gene,V gene,clone size,D gene,CDR3 protein,CDR3 DNA
TRBJ1-1,TRBV12-3/TRBV12-4,NA,NA,CASTFFGTEAFF,TGTGCCAGCACCTTCTTCGGCACTGAAGCTTTCTTT
TRBJ2-7,TRBV5-1,NA,NA,CASSAALGWAYEQYF,TGCGCCAGCAGCGCTGCCCTGGGATGGGCCTACGAGCAGTACTTC
TRBJ2-7,TRBV29-1,once,NA,CSVVLTSSYEQYF,TGCAGCGTCGTGTTGACTTCCTCCTACGAGCAGTACTTC
TRBJ2-1,TRBV10-3,NA,TRBD2,CAIRERGGMSEQFF,TGTGCCATCAGGGAGCGGGGGGGCATGAGTGAGCAGTTCTTC
TRBJ2-7,TRBV20-1,NA,TRBD1,CSALRDSSYEQYF,TGCAGTGCTCTTCGGGACAGTTCCTACGAGCAGTACTTC
TRBJ1-1,TRBV20-1,NA,NA,CSARLTGMVGTEAFF,TGCAGTGCTAGACTTACAGGGATGGTAGGCACTGAAGCTTTCTTT
TRBJ1-1,TRBV20-1,NA,TRBD1,CSVPGQSPEAFF,TGCAGTGTTCCGGGACAGAGCCCTGAAGCTTTCTTT
TRBJ2-1,TRBV25-1,NA,TRBD2,CASSVLAGGPSYNEQFF,TGTGCCAGCAGTGTACTAGCGGGGGGGCCGTCCTACAATGAGCAGTTCTTC
TRBJ1-5,TRBV12-3/TRBV12-4,NA,NA,CASSLPDGQPQHF,TGTGCCAGCAGTTTACCGGACGGGCAGCCCCAGCATTTT
TRBJ2-2,TRBV20-1,NA,NA,CSANWGQGTGELFF,TGCAGTGCTAATTGGGGGCAGGGAACCGGGGAGCTGTTTTTT
TRBJ1-5,TRBV6-2/TRBV6-3,NA,NA,CASSMDGYNQPQHF,TGTGCCAGTTCGATGGACGGATACAATCAGCCCCAGCATTTT
TRBJ1-1,TRBV29-1,many,NA,CSVGPGWGMNTEAFF,TGCAGCGTTGGACCGGGGTGGGGGATGAACACTGAAGCTTTCTTT
TRBJ1-2,TRBV20-1,NA,TRBD1,CSAILGTGGYGYTF,TGCAGTGCTATCCTCGGGACAGGGGGCTATGGCTACACCTTC
TRBJ2-1,TRBV6-5,NA,NA,CASSTSAGLQFF,TGTGCCAGCAGTACCTCGGCGGGATTGCAGTTCTTC
TRBJ1-1,TRBV5-1,few,NA,CASSLAWGRVNTEAFF,TGCGCCAGCAGCTTGGCCTGGGGGCGAGTGAACACTGAAGCTTTCTTT
TRBJ2-7,TRBV15,NA,NA,CATSRDRATSYEQYF,TGTGCCACCAGCAGAGATAGGGCAACCTCCTACGAGCAGTACTTC
TRBJ2-7,TRBV4-2,NA,TRBD1,CASSHPPRDRGSYEQYF,TGTGCCAGCAGCCATCCCCCCCGGGACAGGGGCTCCTACGAGCAGTACTTC
TRBJ2-3,TRBV4-3,NA,TRBD2,CASKAGGSTDTQYF,TGCGCCAGCAAGGCGGGAGGGAGCACAGATACGCAGTATTTT
TRBJ2-1,TRBV20-1,few,TRBD2,CSARPREGYNEQFF,TGCAGTGCTAGGCCGCGGGAGGGTTACAATGAGCAGTTCTTC
TRBJ2-1,TRBV29-1,few,TRBD2,CSVVAGGYNEQFF,TGCAGCGTTGTAGCGGGAGGGTACAATGAGCAGTTCTTC
TRBJ2-3,TRBV5-4,NA,NA,CASSFPRIGTDTQYF,TGTGCCAGCAGCTTCCCCAGGATCGGCACAGATACGCAGTATTTT
TRBJ2-1,TRBV20-1,NA,NA,CSARASAEQFF,TGCAGTGCTAGGGCTTCGGCTGAGCAGTTCTTC
TRBJ2-7,TRBV6-2/TRBV6-3,NA,TRBD1,CASSYRDRGLNEQYF,TGTGCCAGCAGTTACCGGGACAGGGGTCTGAACGAGCAGTACTTC
TRBJ1-6,TRBV6-5,NA,TRBD1,CASSYPGQGSSYNSPLHF,TGTGCCAGCAGTTACCCGGGACAGGGTAGCTCCTATAATTCACCCCTCCACTTT